Included here is one TCR beta chain sequence, with context. These data come from a study of blood T cell repertoires in COVID-19. Whole-study context: Acute and convalescent COVID-19 specimens originated in the United States, Italy and Spain.

Source study methods: Researchers report that nucleated cell counts were estimated from reference gene primer amplification. The protocol was immunoSEQ multiplex PCR, while the TCRdb copy is restricted to in-frame clones and leaves out a portion. V, J and clone size are taken as reported in that table, and D and trimming were inferred from the DNA itself. Here the sample spans some 360,000 clones, roughly 90% being singletons. With 4 bases clipped from V and 7 bases from J, the junction kept 17 bases outside the gene matches. Germline CDR1 is SGDLS and CDR2 is YYNGEE. This CDR3 spans 17 amino acids. The chain employs TRBV9 and TRBJ2-7; 10 bases align to TRBD2. The receptor was derived from a woman in her 30s who had been exposed to COVID-19. Specimen: PBMCs or T cells enriched from blood (not recorded which). The CDR3 sequence: CASSRNDGLAGAGEQYF. The CDR3 coding sequence is TGTGCCAGCAGCAGAAATGATGGTCTAGCGGGAGCGGGGGAGCAGTACTTC.